These T cell receptor beta chains were read from a single sample in a study of post-analysis software for immune sequencing data. TCRdb called the PCR reads again in MiXCR, with one record for every CDR3 protein. The table lists 800,000 to 950,000 distinct CDR3 sequences, around 53% of them singletons. The sequenced sample consisted of blood. The receptors come from a girl aged 5-17 years with multiple sclerosis. CDR3s include the opening cysteine and the closing phenylalanine or tryptophan. The D gene is left open where the match is weak. Rows may omit the clone size; those that give it use once, few, many or a size class.

d_gene: TRBD1; len: 15; v_gene: TRBV7-6; j_gene: TRBJ2-7; abundance: .; CDR3aa: CASSFSTGGIYEQYF; CDR3nt: TGTGCCAGCAGCTTCTCGACAGGGGGCATCTACGAGCAGTACTTC
d_gene: .; len: 13; v_gene: TRBV20-1; j_gene: TRBJ2-5; abundance: .; CDR3aa: CSAAGAAQETQYF; CDR3nt: TGCAGTGCCGCGGGGGCAGCTCAAGAGACCCAGTACTTC
d_gene: TRBD2; len: 16; v_gene: TRBV5-1; j_gene: TRBJ2-3; abundance: .; CDR3aa: CASQRLAGASTDTQYF; CDR3nt: TGCGCCAGCCAGAGACTAGCGGGCGCGAGCACAGATACGCAGTATTTT
d_gene: TRBD1; len: 16; v_gene: TRBV12-5; j_gene: TRBJ2-6; abundance: .; CDR3aa: CASGLSQGTGANVLTF; CDR3nt: TGTGCTAGTGGTTTGTCACAGGGGACCGGGGCCAACGTCCTGACTTTC
d_gene: .; len: 11; v_gene: TRBV12-3/TRBV12-4; j_gene: TRBJ2-7; abundance: once; CDR3aa: CASSTGRGQYF; CDR3nt: TGTGCCAGCAGCACAGGTCGTGGGCAGTACTTC
d_gene: .; len: 16; v_gene: TRBV7-7; j_gene: TRBJ2-1; abundance: .; CDR3aa: CASSYLGGSSYNEQFF; CDR3nt: TGTGCTAGCAGCTACCTGGGCGGTAGCTCCTACAATGAGCAGTTCTTC
d_gene: TRBD1; len: 16; v_gene: TRBV15; j_gene: TRBJ1-1; abundance: few; CDR3aa: CATSTRQGASNTEAFF; CDR3nt: TGTGCCACCAGCACCCGACAGGGTGCATCGAACACTGAAGCTTTCTTT
d_gene: .; len: 15; v_gene: TRBV15; j_gene: TRBJ1-2; abundance: .; CDR3aa: CATSRGGTALFGYTF; CDR3nt: TGTGCCACCAGCAGAGGTGGGACCGCTCTTTTTGGCTACACCTTC
d_gene: TRBD1; len: 16; v_gene: TRBV20-1; j_gene: TRBJ2-5; abundance: .; CDR3aa: CSASEGQGGLLETQYF; CDR3nt: TGCAGTGCTAGCGAGGGACAGGGTGGTTTGTTAGAGACCCAGTACTTC
d_gene: .; len: 15; v_gene: TRBV12-3/TRBV12-4; j_gene: TRBJ1-2; abundance: .; CDR3aa: CASSVAGRANYGYTF; CDR3nt: TGTGCCAGCAGTGTAGCGGGACGGGCTAACTATGGCTACACCTTC
d_gene: .; len: 15; v_gene: TRBV12-3/TRBV12-4; j_gene: TRBJ1-1; abundance: .; CDR3aa: CASSLSRVLNTEAFF; CDR3nt: TGTGCCAGCAGTTTATCCAGAGTGCTGAACACTGAAGCTTTCTTT
d_gene: .; len: 14; v_gene: TRBV5-5; j_gene: TRBJ2-7; abundance: .; CDR3aa: CASRRDGQTYEQYF; CDR3nt: TGTGCCAGCAGAAGGGACGGACAGACCTACGAGCAGTACTTC
d_gene: TRBD2; len: 15; v_gene: TRBV7-3; j_gene: TRBJ2-1; abundance: .; CDR3aa: CASSLVTAGHGEQFF; CDR3nt: TGTGCCAGCAGCTTAGTTACAGCGGGGCATGGTGAGCAGTTCTTC
d_gene: TRBD1; len: 18; v_gene: TRBV20-1; j_gene: TRBJ1-5; abundance: .; CDR3aa: CRVNTGGRWRYSNQPQHF; CDR3nt: TGCAGGGTCAACACAGGGGGCCGGTGGCGATATAGCAATCAGCCCCAGCATTTT
d_gene: .; len: 10; v_gene: TRBV6-1; j_gene: TRBJ2-1; abundance: once; CDR3aa: CASHQDEQFF; CDR3nt: TGTGCCAGCCACCAGGATGAGCAGTTCTTC
d_gene: .; len: 13; v_gene: TRBV20-1; j_gene: TRBJ1-1; abundance: .; CDR3aa: CSARLRENTEAFF; CDR3nt: TGCAGTGCTCGCCTCAGGGAGAACACTGAAGCTTTCTTT
d_gene: .; len: 14; v_gene: TRBV7-3; j_gene: TRBJ2-7; abundance: .; CDR3aa: CASSFRVPPTEQYF; CDR3nt: TGTGCCAGCAGCTTCAGGGTCCCGCCGACCGAGCAGTACTTC
d_gene: TRBD2; len: 15; v_gene: TRBV3-1; j_gene: TRBJ2-1; abundance: once; CDR3aa: CASSYLGGAGNEQFF; CDR3nt: TGTGCCAGCAGCTACCTCGGGGGGGCGGGCAATGAGCAGTTCTTC
d_gene: .; len: 12; v_gene: TRBV7-9; j_gene: TRBJ2-4; abundance: .; CDR3aa: CATKTGRDIQYF; CDR3nt: TGTGCCACCAAGACAGGGAGGGACATTCAGTACTTC
d_gene: TRBD1; len: 16; v_gene: TRBV20-1; j_gene: TRBJ2-7; abundance: .; CDR3aa: CSASGWTGGNSYEQYF; CDR3nt: TGCAGTGCTAGTGGGTGGACAGGGGGGAACTCCTACGAGCAGTACTTC
d_gene: .; len: 13; v_gene: TRBV20-1; j_gene: TRBJ2-5; abundance: few; CDR3aa: CSARASVKETQYF; CDR3nt: TGCAGTGCTAGAGCTAGCGTGAAAGAGACCCAGTACTTC
d_gene: TRBD2; len: 14; v_gene: TRBV20-1; j_gene: TRBJ2-7; abundance: .; CDR3aa: CSAVSGGPFYEQYF; CDR3nt: TGCAGTGCTGTTAGCGGGGGGCCTTTCTACGAGCAGTACTTC
d_gene: TRBD1; len: 13; v_gene: TRBV29-1; j_gene: TRBJ1-5; abundance: .; CDR3aa: CSVGGQGHQPQHF; CDR3nt: TGCAGCGTGGGTGGACAGGGCCATCAGCCCCAGCATTTT
d_gene: TRBD2; len: 15; v_gene: TRBV2; j_gene: TRBJ2-7; abundance: .; CDR3aa: CASSEIGTSAVEQYF; CDR3nt: TGTGCCAGCAGTGAAATCGGGACTAGCGCGGTCGAGCAGTACTTC
d_gene: TRBD2; len: 16; v_gene: TRBV12-3/TRBV12-4; j_gene: TRBJ2-1; abundance: once; CDR3aa: CASSQTSGRDGNEQFF; CDR3nt: TGTGCCAGCAGTCAGACTAGCGGGAGGGATGGCAATGAGCAGTTCTTC
d_gene: .; len: 11; v_gene: TRBV29-1; j_gene: TRBJ1-1; abundance: .; CDR3aa: CSVTGFVEAFF; CDR3nt: TGCAGCGTTACAGGGTTTGTAGAAGCTTTCTTT
d_gene: .; len: 13; v_gene: TRBV24-1; j_gene: TRBJ2-2; abundance: .; CDR3aa: CATRLGRTGELFF; CDR3nt: TGTGCCACCCGCTTAGGGAGGACCGGGGAGCTGTTTTTT
d_gene: TRBD1; len: 13; v_gene: TRBV7-6; j_gene: TRBJ2-4; abundance: few; CDR3aa: CASSLGSETGKYF; CDR3nt: TGTGCCAGCAGCTTAGGCTCCGAGACAGGGAAGTACTTC
d_gene: TRBD2; len: 12; v_gene: TRBV29-1; j_gene: TRBJ2-5; abundance: once; CDR3aa: CSFSSGVETQYF; CDR3nt: TGCAGCTTTAGTAGCGGGGTTGAGACCCAGTACTTC
d_gene: .; len: 16; v_gene: TRBV5-1; j_gene: TRBJ1-2; abundance: once; CDR3aa: CASSLGGGGGGYGYTF; CDR3nt: TGCGCCAGCAGCCTTGGCGGAGGAGGGGGTGGCTATGGCTACACCTTC
d_gene: TRBD2; len: 15; v_gene: TRBV7-3; j_gene: TRBJ2-7; abundance: few; CDR3aa: CASSPSGGRRYEQYF; CDR3nt: TGTGCCAGCAGCCCAAGTGGCGGGAGAAGGTACGAGCAGTACTTC
d_gene: TRBD1; len: 15; v_gene: TRBV5-4; j_gene: TRBJ2-7; abundance: .; CDR3aa: CASSQGAIGVYEQYF; CDR3nt: TGTGCCAGCAGCCAGGGGGCAATAGGCGTCTACGAGCAGTACTTC